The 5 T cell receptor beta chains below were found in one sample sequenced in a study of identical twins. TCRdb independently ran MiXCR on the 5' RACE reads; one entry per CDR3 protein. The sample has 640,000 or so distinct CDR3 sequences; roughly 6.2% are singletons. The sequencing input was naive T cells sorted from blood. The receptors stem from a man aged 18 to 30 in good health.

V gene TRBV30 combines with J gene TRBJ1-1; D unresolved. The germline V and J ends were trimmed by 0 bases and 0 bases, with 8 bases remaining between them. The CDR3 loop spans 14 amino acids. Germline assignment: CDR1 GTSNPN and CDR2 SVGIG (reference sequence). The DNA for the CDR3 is TGTGCCTGGAGTGTGGGCAGACTGAACACTGAAGCTTTCTTT. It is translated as CAWSVGRLNTEAFF.

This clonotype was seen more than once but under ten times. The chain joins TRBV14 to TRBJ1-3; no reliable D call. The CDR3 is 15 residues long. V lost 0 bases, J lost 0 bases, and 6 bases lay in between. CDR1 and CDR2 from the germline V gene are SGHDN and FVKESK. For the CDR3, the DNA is TGTGCCAGCAGCCAAGAATCGCTCTCTGGAAACACCATATATTTT. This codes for CASSQESLSGNTIYF.

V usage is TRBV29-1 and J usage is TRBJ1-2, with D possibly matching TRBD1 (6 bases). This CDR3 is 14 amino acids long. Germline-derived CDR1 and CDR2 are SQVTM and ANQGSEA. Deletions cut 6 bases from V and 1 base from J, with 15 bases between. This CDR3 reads CSVRGGLDNYGYTF. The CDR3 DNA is TGCAGCGTAAGGGGGGGGCTGGATAACTATGGCTACACCTTC.

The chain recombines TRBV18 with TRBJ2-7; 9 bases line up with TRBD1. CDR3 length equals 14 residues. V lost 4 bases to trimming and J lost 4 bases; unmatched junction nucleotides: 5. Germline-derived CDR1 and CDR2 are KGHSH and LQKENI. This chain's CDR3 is CASSRQQGAYEQYF. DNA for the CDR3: TGTGCCAGCTCACGACAACAGGGGGCTTACGAGCAGTACTTC.

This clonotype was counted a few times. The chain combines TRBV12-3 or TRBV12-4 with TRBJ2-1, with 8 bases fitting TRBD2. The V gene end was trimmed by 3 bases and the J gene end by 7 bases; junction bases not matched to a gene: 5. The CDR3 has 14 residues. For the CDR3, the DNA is TGTGCCAGCAGTTTCCCGGGACTAGGTAATGAGCAGTTCTTC. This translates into CASSFPGLGNEQFF.